This TCR beta chain came from a study of cytomegalovirus exposure and HLA in healthy donors. This clone was recorded a few times. Its matching antigen is unknown. Study results and caveats: In a later analysis, donors in an Asian-associated ancestry cluster reportedly had fewer N-insertions in productive TCRs than the cohort mean.

Primers for the PCR totalled 60 Vbeta and 13 Jbeta. Repertoires were generated with immunoSEQ multiplex PCR, while TCRdb's copy carries only in-frame clones and drops some. The sample records about 200,000 clones, more than 65% being singletons. Germline V gene sequence: CDR1 SGHDT, CDR2 YYEEEE. Trimming took 1 base from V and 3 from J; bases not matched to a gene: 7. This CDR3 contains 17 residues. Input material: PBMCs. The chain has TRBV5-6 and TRBJ2-3; 11 positions match TRBD2. This TCR came from a man aged 50 to 60 in good health and CMV-seronegative. CDR3 region: CASSLRLAGGGTDTQYF. In DNA form, the CDR3 reads TGTGCCAGCAGCTTGCGGCTAGCGGGAGGTGGAACAGATACGCAGTATTTT. Variable domain in full (rest from reference TRBV5-6 and TRBJ2-3): DAGVTQSPTHLIKTRGQQVTLRCSPKSGHDTVSWYQQALGQGPQFIFQYYEEEERQRGNFPDRFSGHQFPNYSSELNVNALLLGDSALYLCASSLRLAGGGTDTQYFGPGTRLTVL.